This TCR beta chain emerged from a study of blood T cell repertoires in COVID-19 (dated by TCRdb to between 2020 and 2021). A note on the overall study: Samples covering the acute and convalescent phases of COVID-19 were provided by collaborators in the United States, Italy and Spain. The material from the prospective study consisted of cDNA or gDNA derived from T cells, B-cell-depleted T cells, or PBMCs. The dataset comprised deeply sampled blood TCRbeta repertoires from subjects exposed to, actively infected with, or recovered from COVID-19. A freely available public database, intended as a resource for researchers studying the immune response to SARS-CoV-2, is where the repertoires were released. Samples were obtained from the ongoing ImmuneRACE study (first 160 participants) and from over 1,000 subjects provided by 6 global collaborators. The sample metadata nearly always contained a de-identified subject ID, COVID-19 status, age in years and sex. Where HLA class I and class II types were available, the types were taken from metadata supplied by the sample provider, not from assay-based typing. What the study reported, not specific to this receptor: How much clinical and demographic metadata was included differed by source and by participant, and the metadata was provided uncurated.

TCRbeta CDR3 regions were amplified from genomic DNA by means of the immunoSEQ Assay, a bias-controlled multiplex PCR. On the study's bioinformatics: Within the assay, amplification of reference gene primers was used to estimate how many nucleated cells each sample contained. To quantify the absolute abundance of each unique TCRbeta CDR3 rearrangement, sequence reads were collapsed and filtered. Productive Simpson clonality was computed per sample as the square root of Simpson's diversity index over productive rearrangements. The source is immuneACCESS, and TCRdb retained only in-frame sequences with V and J called. Part of the clones is not carried over; for the studies checked, unresolved V genes explain less than half of this, and the remainder is unexplained. V, J and clone size derive from that table, while D and trimming were established from the DNA sequence. The sample table records about 200,000 clones; about 88% of these occur just once. The ten largest clonotypes hold roughly 3% of the sample.

Each collaborating institution followed its own protocols to collect whole blood in K2EDTA tubes. For TCRbeta analysis, collaborator samples were shipped as frozen whole blood, as isolated PBMCs, or as DNA extracted from either sample type. Details on this clone: Its specific antigen is unknown. Base qualities are missing; no much larger clone stands one base away.

The germline V gene sets CDR1 to SGHRS and CDR2 to YFSETQ. The CDR3 starts with the cysteine, ends with the phenylalanine, and has 13 residues. Kept here is only the CDR3 DNA, which spans 39 bases and is read in frame from base 1. Germline trimming: 4 bases from V, 5 bases from J; junction bases outside gene matches: 6. The sample was peripheral blood. The sequence derives from a man aged 55 to 69 with acute or convalescent COVID-19. The sequence joins TRBV5-1 to TRBJ2-7; 7 nucleotides in the junction match TRBD2. The CDR3 is CASSLPSGDEQYF. In nucleotides, the sequence is TGCGCCAGCAGCCTCCCTAGCGGCGACGAGCAGTACTTC.